A selection of T cell receptor beta chains follows, all from one sample in a study of blood T cell repertoires in COVID-19. Method: immunoSEQ multiplex PCR; TCRdb's copy keeps in-frame clones and lacks some. The sample shows over 120,000 clones, over 70% of them seen only once. The specimen was peripheral blood. Source of these receptors: a woman aged 45-60 years with acute or convalescent COVID-19. Both conserved end residues are part of each CDR3. The order of the fields is V gene, J gene, D gene, clone size, CDR3 DNA, CDR3 protein. The D gene is left open where the match is weak. Rows give clone size only sometimes, using once, few, many, or a class for an expanded clone.

TRBV7-9	TRBJ1-2	NA	NA	TGTGCCAGCAGCTTAGCGATTGTACCGGGTAGTGGCTACACCTTC	CASSLAIVPGSGYTF
TRBV11-3	TRBJ2-5	NA	once	TGTGCCAGCAGCCCCGGGGGGCCCCAAGAGACCCAGTACTTC	CASSPGGPQETQYF
TRBV5-1	TRBJ1-1	NA	few	TGCGCCAGCAGCTTGGAGCGGGGGACTTTGAACACTGAAGCTTTCTTT	CASSLERGTLNTEAFF
TRBV29-1	TRBJ2-5	TRBD1	NA	TGCAGCGTTGATCCCGGGCAGGGGGCGGGGGAGACCCAGTACTTC	CSVDPGQGAGETQYF
TRBV6-6	TRBJ2-5	TRBD1	NA	TGTGCCAGCAGCTGGGACAGGGAGACCCAGTACTTC	CASSWDRETQYF
TRBV23-1	TRBJ2-5	NA	NA	TGCGCCAGCAGTCATGGGCAGGGTTTCCAAGAGACCCAGTACTTC	CASSHGQGFQETQYF
TRBV6-5	TRBJ2-1	TRBD2	NA	TGTGCCAGCAGTCGACTAGCGCTATCCTACAATGAGCAGTTCTTC	CASSRLALSYNEQFF
TRBV6-5	TRBJ1-2	TRBD1	NA	TGTGCGTTAACCGGACAGGGGATCGACTATGGCTACACCTTC	CALTGQGIDYGYTF
TRBV5-1	TRBJ1-5	TRBD1	NA	TGCGCCAGCAGCTTGGGACAGGGCGATCAGCCCCAGCATTTT	CASSLGQGDQPQHF
TRBV3-1/TRBV3-2	TRBJ2-7	TRBD1	once	TGTGCCAGCAGCCAAGATCTGGGACAGGGGACATGGCGCGAGCAGTACTTC	CASSQDLGQGTWREQYF
TRBV19	TRBJ1-6	TRBD1	NA	TGTGCCAGTAGTGGCCGAGGTTCCACGACAGGGGGACTTTCTCGCTCACCCCTCCACTTT	CASSGRGSTTGGLSRSPLHF
TRBV18	TRBJ2-2	NA	NA	TGTGCCAGCTCACCCGGGACTGCGAACACCGGGGAGCTGTTTTTT	CASSPGTANTGELFF
TRBV18	TRBJ2-5	TRBD2	NA	TGTGCCAGCTCTCCGACTAGCGTGGCGGAGACCCAGTACTTC	CASSPTSVAETQYF
TRBV11-2	TRBJ2-1	TRBD1	NA	TGTGCCAGCAGCTGGACAGGGGCCGATGAGCAGTTCTTC	CASSWTGADEQFF
TRBV10-3	TRBJ2-7	TRBD1	NA	TGTGCCATCAGTCCGGGACAGACGAACTACGAGCAGTACTTC	CAISPGQTNYEQYF
TRBV30	TRBJ1-4	NA	NA	TGTGCCTCGTTCAGGGAAAATGAAAAACTGTTTTTT	CASFRENEKLFF
TRBV6-5	TRBJ2-5	NA	NA	TGTGCCAGCAGTTACGACAGAGAAGAGACCCAGTACTTC	CASSYDREETQYF
TRBV19	TRBJ1-4	NA	NA	TGTGCCACACATGCAACTAATGAAAAACTGTTTTTT	CATHATNEKLFF
TRBV27	TRBJ2-2	NA	NA	TGTGCCAGCAGTCCACGGGGGGCGGTCGGGGAGCTGTTTTTT	CASSPRGAVGELFF
TRBV10-2	TRBJ1-5	NA	NA	TGCGCCAGCAGTGAAAGTGGGCAGCCCGTGAGTCAGCCCCAGCATTTT	CASSESGQPVSQPQHF
TRBV7-9	TRBJ1-2	NA	NA	TGTGCCAGCAGCTCCTCCGACAGGAGCTATGGCTACACCTTC	CASSSSDRSYGYTF
TRBV6-1	TRBJ1-4	NA	NA	TGTGCCAGCAGACTTAATCAGGCAACTAATGAAAAACTGTTTTTT	CASRLNQATNEKLFF
TRBV6-5	TRBJ1-1	NA	NA	TGTGCCAGCATCTCAGACAGGCACACTGAAGCTTTCTTT	CASISDRHTEAFF
TRBV10-2	TRBJ1-1	NA	NA	TGCGCCAGCAGCGACAAGAACACTGAAGCTTTCTTT	CASSDKNTEAFF
TRBV5-6	TRBJ2-7	TRBD2	NA	TGTGCCAGCAGCTTGGTCCCTAGCGGGGCCTACGAGCAGTACTTC	CASSLVPSGAYEQYF
TRBV9	TRBJ2-5	NA	NA	TGTGCCAGCAGCGTATTCCAGGGCCAGACCCAGTACTTC	CASSVFQGQTQYF
TRBV19	TRBJ1-5	TRBD1	NA	TGTGCCAGTAGTAACCGCGGGACAGGGCTCAATCAGCCCCAGCATTTT	CASSNRGTGLNQPQHF
TRBV9	TRBJ2-1	NA	NA	TGTGCCAGCAGCGTAGGGGCTAACGATGAGCAGTTCTTC	CASSVGANDEQFF